This passage covers 18 T cell receptor beta chains from one sample sequenced in a study of T cells after yellow fever vaccination (dated by TCRdb to about 2019). Libraries came from 5' RACE. The run used an Illumina NovaSeq 6000. TCRdb reran the public reads through fastp at Q25 and MiXCR, keeping productive beta chains. Rows with a matching CDR3 protein are joined into one entry that keeps the most common DNA and genes. The sample table records around 320,000 distinct CDR3 sequences; around a tenth of these occur just once. Of the sample, under 4% is held by the ten largest clones. Interpreted using the paper, the treatment or condition label stands for: live attenuated yellow fever vaccine strain. The specimen was CD4+ T cells sorted from PBMCs, collected 45 days after the yellow fever booster vaccination. Receptors were obtained from a man aged 18 to 30 who received the YFV17D yellow fever vaccine.

The chain couples TRBV7-2 to TRBJ1-5; D is ambiguous. Trimming left V 3 bases short and J 5 bases short, with 11 bases between. The germline gives CDR1 SGHTA, CDR2 FQGNSA. This CDR3 has 14 residues. Here the CDR3 DNA reads TGTGCCAGCAGCTTTCGGACGCTCGATCAGCCCCAGCATTTT. Amino acid sequence: CASSFRTLDQPQHF. Combining the CDR3 with reference TRBV7-2 and TRBJ1-5 gives the whole variable domain GAGVSQSPSNKVTEKGKDVELRCDPISGHTALYWYRQSLGQGLEFLIYFQGNSAPDKSGLPSDRFSAERTGGSVSTLTIQRTQQEDSAVYLCASSFRTLDQPQHFGDGTRLSIL.

This clonotype has more than one count but fewer than ten. This chain connects TRBV3-1 to TRBJ2-1; the D is unclear. With 2 bases removed from V and 9 bases from J, the gap between germline ends came to 11 bases. CDR3 size: 13 residues. Germline V CDR1 and CDR2: LGHDT, YNNKEL (reference sequence). The CDR3 nucleotides are TGTGCCAGCAGCCAAACCCCCTCTAGTGAGCAGTTCTTC. Translation: CASSQTPSSEQFF.

The chain combines TRBV6-5 with TRBJ1-2; D is undetermined. The CDR3 contains 14 residues. Trimming took 6 bases from V and 5 from J, leaving 16 bases between them. CDR1 is MNHEY, CDR2 SVGAGI, per germline. The CDR3 region has the DNA TGTGCCAGCAGCCCCGGAGAGCTCTCTTATGGCTACACCTTC. Translation gives CASSPGELSYGYTF.

As DNA, the CDR3 is TGTGCCAGCAGCCTACCGACGGGACAGGGGTCTAGCAATCAGCCCCAGCATTTT. Its protein is CASSLPTGQGSSNQPQHF. This rearrangement joins TRBV6-2 or TRBV6-3 to TRBJ1-5, with 10 bases identical to TRBD1. V lost 6 bases and J lost 0; bases outside the gene matches: 11. The CDR3 is made up of 18 amino acids. From germline, CDR1 is MNHEY and CDR2 SVGEGT.

The genes are TRBV5-1 and TRBJ2-3; D unresolved. CDR3 size: 16 residues. The germline CDR1 and CDR2 sequences are SGHRS and YFSETQ. The V and J ends lost 4 bases and 0 bases respectively, with 15 bases between them. CDR3 residues: CASSVLPWTSTDTQYF. The CDR3 nucleotides are TGCGCCAGCAGCGTTCTCCCATGGACGAGCACAGATACGCAGTATTTT.

The V call is TRBV15, the J call TRBJ1-5; tentative D call: TRBD1 (5 bases). The CDR3 has 13 amino acids. Trimming removed 5 bases at V and 4 bases at J, with 9 bases between. CDR1 is LNHNV, CDR2 YYDKDF, per germline (reference sequence). CDR3 coding DNA: TGTGCCACCAGCTTACAGGCAAATCAGCCCCAGCATTTT. It specifies CATSLQANQPQHF.

The rearrangement joins TRBV10-1 to TRBJ2-3; D possibly corresponds to TRBD1 (5 bases). Germline assignment: CDR1 WNHNN and CDR2 SYGVQD (reference sequence). V was shortened by 0 bases and J by 5 bases, with 12 bases between the two germline ends. CDR3 length: 15 residues. The DNA of the CDR3 is TGCGCCAGCAGTGAGTCTGAGGCAGGGAAAGATACGCAGTATTTT. It translates to CASSESEAGKDTQYF.

This clonotype was observed a few times. The chain couples TRBV6-6 to TRBJ1-3; D might be TRBD1 (5 bases). Germline assignment: CDR1 MNHNY and CDR2 SVGAGI (reference sequence). The CDR3 runs to 15 residues. The V end was cut by 3 bases, the J end by 4 bases, with 13 bases between. The CDR3 DNA sequence: TGTGCCAGCAGTTATCCTGGGGCTCTGGGAAACACCATATATTTT. Encoded protein: CASSYPGALGNTIYF.

This clonotype was detected only a few times. The rearrangement links TRBV7-3 to TRBJ1-1; D gene unclear. The CDR3 loop spans 13 amino acids. Trimming pared 6 bases from V and 3 bases from J, leaving 11 bases between. CDR1 and CDR2 from the germline V gene are SGHTA and FQGTGA. CDR3 nucleotides: TGTGCCAGCAGAATGACGGTAGACACTGAAGCTTTCTTT. It translates to CASRMTVDTEAFF. Variable domain in full (rest from reference TRBV7-3 and TRBJ1-1): GAGVSQTPSNKVTEKGKYVELRCDPISGHTALYWYRQSLGQGPEFLIYFQGTGAADDSGLPNDRFFAVRPEGSVSTLKIQRTERGDSAVYLCASRMTVDTEAFFGQGTRLTVV.

This clonotype appeared many times. This sequence joins TRBV5-1 and TRBJ1-2, with D tentatively TRBD1 (6 bases). The V gene lost 3 bases and the J gene lost 8 bases, with 20 bases spanning the gap. Germline CDR1 and CDR2: SGHRS and YFSETQ. CDR3 length equals 15 residues. CDR3: CASSSSGDAVPGYTF. CDR3 coding DNA: TGCGCCAGCAGCTCGTCAGGGGACGCGGTCCCAGGCTACACCTTC.

The gene calls are TRBV7-2 and TRBJ2-5; 7 bases align to TRBD2. CDR1 is SGHTA and CDR2 is FQGNSA in the germline V gene. The CDR3 has 13 amino acids. Germline trimming cut 8 bases from V and 5 bases from J; bases unmatched to any gene: 8. This CDR3 reads CASHFAGGETQYF. CDR3 DNA sequence: TGTGCCAGCCATTTCGCCGGGGGGGAGACCCAGTACTTC. Full variable domain (rest looked up from reference TRBV7-2 and TRBJ2-5): GAGVSQSPSNKVTEKGKDVELRCDPISGHTALYWYRQSLGQGLEFLIYFQGNSAPDKSGLPSDRFSAERTGGSVSTLTIQRTQQEDSAVYLCASHFAGGETQYFGPGTRLLVL.

The chain couples TRBV20-1 to TRBJ2-1; D is possibly TRBD1 (5 bases). The ends were cut back, 6 bases at V and 5 bases at J, with 14 bases in the middle. The CDR3 consists of 13 residues. CDR1 and CDR2 from the germline V gene are DFQATT and SNEGSKA (reference sequence). The CDR3 protein is CSAHLDSDNEQFF. CDR3 in DNA: TGCAGTGCCCACCTCGACAGCGACAATGAGCAGTTCTTC.

A few counts support this clonotype. This chain links TRBV6-5 with TRBJ1-2, with D unresolved. V lost 6 bases and J 0 bases, leaving 11 bases between the germline ends. Germline V gene lookup returns CDR1 MNHEY and CDR2 SVGAGI. This CDR3 is 14 amino acids long. CDR3 protein: CASRGLGPNYGYTF. In DNA, the CDR3 is TGTGCCAGCAGGGGTCTAGGCCCTAACTATGGCTACACCTTC.

This chain connects TRBV3-1 to TRBJ2-3; 9 bases map to TRBD2. Trimming at V came to 2 bases and at J to 9 bases, leaving 9 bases not matched to a gene. Germline V gene sequence: CDR1 LGHDT, CDR2 YNNKEL (reference sequence). The CDR3 covers 15 residues. CDR3 sequence: CASSQWTSEAQTQYF. DNA for the CDR3: TGTGCCAGCAGCCAATGGACTAGCGAGGCTCAAACGCAGTATTTT.

The rearrangement uses TRBV5-4 and TRBJ2-3, with TRBD2 identical over 8 bases. CDR3 length: 16 residues. Losses at the gene ends were 0 bases for V and 5 bases for J; bases not matched to a gene: 8. CDR1 and CDR2 (germline): SGHNT, YYREEE (reference sequence). DNA of the CDR3: TGTGCCAGCAGCTTGGGGGCGGGGGGCACAGGAGATACGCAGTATTTT. Amino acids: CASSLGAGGTGDTQYF.

This chain connects TRBV20-1 to TRBJ1-2, with D perhaps matching TRBD1 (6 bases). CDR1 is DFQATT and CDR2 is SNEGSKA in the germline V gene (reference sequence). The CDR3 length is 16 residues. The germline V and J ends were trimmed by 0 bases and 4 bases, with 18 bases remaining between them. The CDR3 DNA sequence: TGCAGTGCTAGAGATATCGGCAGGGGCCAACTCTATGGCTACACCTTC. Translated: CSARDIGRGQLYGYTF.

V and J are TRBV5-1 and TRBJ2-7; TRBD1 or TRBD2 may be the D gene (6 bases each). CDR1 and CDR2 (germline): SGHRS, YFSETQ. The CDR3 length is 14 residues. Trimming removed 4 bases at V and 6 bases at J, with 17 bases between. CDR3 region: CASSPGLGGREQYV. DNA for the CDR3: TGCGCCAGCAGCCCTGGCCTCGGGGGCCGCGAGCAGTACGTC.

The gene calls are TRBV18 and TRBJ2-5; D gene uncertain. Germline CDR1 reads KGHSH; CDR2 reads LQKENI. The V and J ends lost 3 bases and 4 bases respectively, with 9 bases between them. The CDR3 has 13 amino acids. This CDR3 is CASSPQNRETQYF. The CDR3 DNA is TGTGCCAGCTCACCCCAAAATAGAGAGACCCAGTACTTC.